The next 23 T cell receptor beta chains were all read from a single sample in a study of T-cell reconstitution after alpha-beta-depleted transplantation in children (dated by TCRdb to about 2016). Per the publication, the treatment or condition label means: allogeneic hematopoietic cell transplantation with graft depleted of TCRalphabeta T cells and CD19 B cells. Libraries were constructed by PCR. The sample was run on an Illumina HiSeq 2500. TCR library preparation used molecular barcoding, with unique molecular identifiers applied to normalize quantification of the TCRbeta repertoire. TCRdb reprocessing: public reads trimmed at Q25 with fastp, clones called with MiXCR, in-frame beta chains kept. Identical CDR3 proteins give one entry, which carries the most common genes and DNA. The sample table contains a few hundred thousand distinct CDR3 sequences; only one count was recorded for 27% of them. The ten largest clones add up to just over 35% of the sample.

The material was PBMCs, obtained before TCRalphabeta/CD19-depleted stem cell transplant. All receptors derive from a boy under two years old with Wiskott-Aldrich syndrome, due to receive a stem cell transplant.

CDR3 DNA sequence: TGTGCCAGTAGTATGACCAGGTTGAACACTGAAGCTTTCTTT. Translating it yields CASSMTRLNTEAFF. This sequence joins TRBV19 and TRBJ1-1; D unresolved. Trimming stripped 3 bases from V and 0 bases from J, with 8 bases between. Germline V lookup: CDR1 LNHDA, CDR2 SQIVND (reference sequence). This CDR3 has 14 amino acids.

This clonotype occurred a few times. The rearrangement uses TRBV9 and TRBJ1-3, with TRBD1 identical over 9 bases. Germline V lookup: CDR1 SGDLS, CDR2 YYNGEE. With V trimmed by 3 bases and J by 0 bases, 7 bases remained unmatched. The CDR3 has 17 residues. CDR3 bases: TGTGCCAGCAGCGCAGGACAGGGGCACTTCTCTGGAAACACCATATATTTT. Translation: CASSAGQGHFSGNTIYF. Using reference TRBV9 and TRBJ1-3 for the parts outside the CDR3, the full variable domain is DSGVTQTPKHLITATGQRVTLRCSPRSGDLSVYWYQQSLDQGLQFLIQYYNGEERAKGNILERFSAQQFPDLHSELNLSSLELGDSALYFCASSAGQGHFSGNTIYFGEGSWLTVV.

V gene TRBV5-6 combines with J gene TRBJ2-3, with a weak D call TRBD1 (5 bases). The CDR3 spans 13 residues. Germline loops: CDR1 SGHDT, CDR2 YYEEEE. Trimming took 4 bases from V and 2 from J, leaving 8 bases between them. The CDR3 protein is CASSMDTTDTQYF. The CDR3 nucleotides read TGTGCCAGCAGCATGGACACCACAGATACGCAGTATTTT. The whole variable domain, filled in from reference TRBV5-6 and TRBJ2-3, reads DAGVTQSPTHLIKTRGQQVTLRCSPKSGHDTVSWYQQALGQGPQFIFQYYEEEERQRGNFPDRFSGHQFPNYSSELNVNALLLGDSALYLCASSMDTTDTQYFGPGTRLTVL.

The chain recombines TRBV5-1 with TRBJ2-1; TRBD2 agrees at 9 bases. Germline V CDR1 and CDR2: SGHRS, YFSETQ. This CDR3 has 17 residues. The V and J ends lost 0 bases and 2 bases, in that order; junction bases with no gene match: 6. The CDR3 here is CASSLVAGEPPYNEQFF. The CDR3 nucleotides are TGCGCCAGCAGCTTGGTAGCGGGAGAACCTCCCTACAATGAGCAGTTCTTC.

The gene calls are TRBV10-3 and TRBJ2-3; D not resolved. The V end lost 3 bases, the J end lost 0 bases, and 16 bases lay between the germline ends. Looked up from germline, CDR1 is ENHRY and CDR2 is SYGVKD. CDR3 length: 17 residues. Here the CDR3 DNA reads TGTGCCATCAGTGATGATCCCTCCGCGGCAAGCACAGATACGCAGTATTTT. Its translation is CAISDDPSAASTDTQYF.

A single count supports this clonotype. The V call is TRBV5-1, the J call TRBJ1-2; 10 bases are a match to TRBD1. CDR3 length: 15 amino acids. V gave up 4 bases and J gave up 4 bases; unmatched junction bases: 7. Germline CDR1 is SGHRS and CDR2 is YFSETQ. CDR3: CASSVQGQGVYGYTF. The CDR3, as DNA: TGCGCCAGCAGCGTCCAAGGACAGGGGGTCTATGGCTACACCTTC.

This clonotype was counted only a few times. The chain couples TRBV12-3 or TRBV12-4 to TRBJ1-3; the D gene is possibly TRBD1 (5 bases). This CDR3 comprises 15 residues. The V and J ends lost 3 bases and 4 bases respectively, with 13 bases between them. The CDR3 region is CASSFGQGGGNTIYF. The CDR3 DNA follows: TGTGCCAGCAGTTTCGGCCAGGGAGGCGGAAACACCATATATTTT.

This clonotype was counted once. CDR3 sequence (DNA): TGCAGCGTTGGGGCGGGACCCTACGAGCAGTACTTC. Its protein is CSVGAGPYEQYF. The V call is TRBV29-1, the J call TRBJ2-7; D perhaps matches TRBD2 (6 bases). The V end was cut by 4 bases, the J end by 2 bases, with 9 bases between. Per germline, CDR1 SQVTM and CDR2 ANQGSEA. This CDR3 is built from 12 residues.

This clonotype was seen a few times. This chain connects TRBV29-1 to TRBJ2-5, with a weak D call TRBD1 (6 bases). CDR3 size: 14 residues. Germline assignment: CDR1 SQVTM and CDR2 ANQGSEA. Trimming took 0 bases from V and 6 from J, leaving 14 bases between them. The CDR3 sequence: CSVEDGQIIKTQYF. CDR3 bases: TGCAGCGTTGAAGATGGACAGATAATCAAGACCCAGTACTTC. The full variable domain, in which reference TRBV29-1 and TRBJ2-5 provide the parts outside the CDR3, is SAVISQKPSRDICQRGTSLTIQCQVDSQVTMMFWYRQQPGQSLTLIATANQGSEATYESGFVIDKFPISRPNLTFSTLTVSNMSPEDSSIYLCSVEDGQIIKTQYFGPGTRLLVL.

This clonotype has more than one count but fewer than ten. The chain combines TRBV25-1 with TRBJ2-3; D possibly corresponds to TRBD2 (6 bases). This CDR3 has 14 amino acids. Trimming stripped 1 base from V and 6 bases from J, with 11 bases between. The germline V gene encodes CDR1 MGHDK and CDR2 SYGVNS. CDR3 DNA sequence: TGTGCCAGCAGTGAATTAACTAGCTACGATACGCAGTATTTT. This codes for CASSELTSYDTQYF.

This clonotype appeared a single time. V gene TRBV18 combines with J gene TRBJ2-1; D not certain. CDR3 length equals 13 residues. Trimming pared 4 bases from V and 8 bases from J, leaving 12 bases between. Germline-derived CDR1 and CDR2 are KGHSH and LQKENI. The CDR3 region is CASSLEVFDEQFF. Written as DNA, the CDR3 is TGTGCCAGCTCACTTGAGGTGTTCGATGAGCAGTTCTTC.

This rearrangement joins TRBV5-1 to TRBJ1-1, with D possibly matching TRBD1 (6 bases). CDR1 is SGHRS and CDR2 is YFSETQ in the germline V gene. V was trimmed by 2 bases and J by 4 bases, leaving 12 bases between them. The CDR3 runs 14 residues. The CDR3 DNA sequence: TGCGCCAGCAGCTTACAGGGATGGGGCACTGAAGCTTTCTTT. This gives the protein CASSLQGWGTEAFF.

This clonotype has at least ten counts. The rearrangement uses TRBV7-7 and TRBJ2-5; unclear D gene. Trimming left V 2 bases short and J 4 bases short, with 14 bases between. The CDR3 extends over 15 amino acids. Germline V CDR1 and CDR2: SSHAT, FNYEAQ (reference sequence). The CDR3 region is CASSLRSLRGETQYF. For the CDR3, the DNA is TGTGCCAGCAGCTTACGGTCTCTCCGAGGAGAGACCCAGTACTTC.

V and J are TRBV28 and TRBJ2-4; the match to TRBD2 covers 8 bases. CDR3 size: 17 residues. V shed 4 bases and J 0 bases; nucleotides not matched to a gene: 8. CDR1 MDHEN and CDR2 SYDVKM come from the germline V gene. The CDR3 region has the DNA TGTGCCAGCAGTTCGCACGGGAGCGGGGGAGCCAAAAACATTCAGTACTTC. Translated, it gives CASSSHGSGGAKNIQYF.

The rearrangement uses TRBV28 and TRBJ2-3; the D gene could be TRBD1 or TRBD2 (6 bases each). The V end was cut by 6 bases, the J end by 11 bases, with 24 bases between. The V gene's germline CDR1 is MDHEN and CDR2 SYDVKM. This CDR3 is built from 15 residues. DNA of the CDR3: TGTGCCAGCAGCGCGAGACAGGCTGCACGGAGGGGGCAGTATTTT. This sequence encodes CASSARQAARRGQYF. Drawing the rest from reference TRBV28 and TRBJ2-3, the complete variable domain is DVKVTQSSRYLVKRTGEKVFLECVQDMDHENMFWYRQDPGLGLRLIYFSYDVKMKEKGDIPEGYSVSREKKERFSLILESASTNQTSMYLCASSARQAARRGQYFGPGTRLTVL.

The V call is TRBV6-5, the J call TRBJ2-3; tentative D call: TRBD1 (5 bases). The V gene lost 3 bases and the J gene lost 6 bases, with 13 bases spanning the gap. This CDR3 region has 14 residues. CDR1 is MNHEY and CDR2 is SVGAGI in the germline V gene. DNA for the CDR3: TGTGCCAGCAGTTATTCCGGGCAGGGTGATACGCAGTATTTT. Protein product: CASSYSGQGDTQYF.

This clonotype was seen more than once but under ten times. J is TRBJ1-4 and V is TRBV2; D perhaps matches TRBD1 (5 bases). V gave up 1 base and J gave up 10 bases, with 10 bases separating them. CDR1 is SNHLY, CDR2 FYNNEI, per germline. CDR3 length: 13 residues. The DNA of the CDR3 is TGTGCCAGCAGTGAAGTTAACGGGGCAAAACTGTTTTTT. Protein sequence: CASSEVNGAKLFF.

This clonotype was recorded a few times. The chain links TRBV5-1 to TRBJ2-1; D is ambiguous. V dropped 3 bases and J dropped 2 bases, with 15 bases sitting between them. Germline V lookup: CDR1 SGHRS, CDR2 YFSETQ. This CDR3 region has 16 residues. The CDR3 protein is CASSSVVLVAYNEQFF. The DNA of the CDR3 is TGCGCCAGCAGCTCGGTAGTCCTAGTCGCCTACAATGAGCAGTTCTTC.

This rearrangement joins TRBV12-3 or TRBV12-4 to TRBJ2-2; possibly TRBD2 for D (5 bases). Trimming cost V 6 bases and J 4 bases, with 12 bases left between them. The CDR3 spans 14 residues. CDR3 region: CASSFLGATGELFF. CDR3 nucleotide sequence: TGTGCCAGCAGCTTTTTGGGAGCCACCGGGGAGCTGTTTTTT.

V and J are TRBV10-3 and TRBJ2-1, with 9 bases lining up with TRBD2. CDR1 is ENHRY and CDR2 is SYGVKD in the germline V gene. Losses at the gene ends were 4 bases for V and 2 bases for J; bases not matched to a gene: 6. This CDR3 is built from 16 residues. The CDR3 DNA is TGTGCCATCAGTGTGAGTAGCGGGGGTACCTACAATGAGCAGTTCTTC. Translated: CAISVSSGGTYNEQFF.

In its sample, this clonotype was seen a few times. The CDR3 spells CSARETGSDTEAFF. Here the CDR3 DNA reads TGCAGTGCTAGAGAGACAGGTTCGGACACTGAAGCTTTCTTT. The V gene is TRBV20-1, the J gene TRBJ1-1; weak D call: TRBD1 (6 bases). The V gene's germline CDR1 is DFQATT and CDR2 SNEGSKA (reference sequence). V lost 0 bases to trimming and J lost 3 bases, with 11 bases between them. There are 14 residues in the CDR3.

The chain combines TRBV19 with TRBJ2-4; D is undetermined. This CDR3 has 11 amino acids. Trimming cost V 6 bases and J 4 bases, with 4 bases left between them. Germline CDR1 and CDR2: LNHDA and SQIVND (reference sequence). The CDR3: CASRAKNIQYF. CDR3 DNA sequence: TGTGCCAGTAGGGCGAAAAACATTCAGTACTTC.

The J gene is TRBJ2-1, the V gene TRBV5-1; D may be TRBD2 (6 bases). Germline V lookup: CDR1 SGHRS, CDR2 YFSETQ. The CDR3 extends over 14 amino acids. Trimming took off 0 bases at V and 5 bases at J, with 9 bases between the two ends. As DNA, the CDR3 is TGCGCCAGCAGCTTGGGGACTAAAAACAATGAGCAGTTCTTC. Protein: CASSLGTKNNEQFF.